A selection of T cell receptor beta chains follows, all from one sample in a study of blood T cells in healthy people across ages. MiXCR, run by TCRdb on the 5' RACE reads, gives a single entry per CDR3 protein. The sample has approximately 1.5 million distinct CDR3 sequences; around 35% are singletons. The material sequenced was blood. These receptors were obtained from a woman aged 25 to 39 in good health. The CDR3 runs from the conserved cysteine through the conserved F or W. D genes are given only for firm matches. Clone sizes are given selectively: once, few, many, or a class where the clone is expanded.

abundance: .
d_gene: TRBD2
j_gene: TRBJ2-7
v_gene: TRBV7-3
CDR3aa: CASSPLFPTSVHYEQYF
CDR3nt: TGTGCCAGCAGCCCCCTTTTCCCGACTAGCGTTCACTACGAGCAGTACTTC

abundance: .
d_gene: TRBD1
j_gene: TRBJ1-1
v_gene: TRBV6-1
CDR3aa: CASTWDRGGTEAFF
CDR3nt: TGTGCCAGTACGTGGGACAGGGGGGGAACTGAAGCTTTCTTT

abundance: .
d_gene: .
j_gene: TRBJ2-7
v_gene: TRBV3-1
CDR3aa: CASSPRGRRGSEQYF
CDR3nt: TGTGCCAGCAGCCCTAGGGGCCGCAGGGGAAGCGAGCAGTACTTC

abundance: .
d_gene: .
j_gene: TRBJ2-5
v_gene: TRBV5-1
CDR3aa: CASSSSGTETQYF
CDR3nt: TGCGCCAGCAGCTCCTCCGGGACCGAGACCCAGTACTTC

abundance: few
d_gene: TRBD2
j_gene: TRBJ2-1
v_gene: TRBV5-1
CDR3aa: CASSLGGSGIPGDEQFF
CDR3nt: TGCGCCAGCAGCTTGGGCGGTAGCGGGATCCCCGGGGATGAGCAGTTCTTC

abundance: few
d_gene: .
j_gene: TRBJ1-4
v_gene: TRBV24-1
CDR3aa: CATSDSQPDSYEKLFF
CDR3nt: TGTGCCACCAGTGATTCACAACCGGACAGCTATGAAAAACTGTTTTTT

abundance: few
d_gene: TRBD2
j_gene: TRBJ2-1
v_gene: TRBV6-1
CDR3aa: CASSETLAGDNEQFF
CDR3nt: TGTGCCAGCAGTGAGACGCTAGCGGGAGACAATGAGCAGTTCTTC

abundance: .
d_gene: .
j_gene: TRBJ1-5
v_gene: TRBV6-6
CDR3aa: CASSYGPSNQPQHF
CDR3nt: TGTGCCAGCAGTTACGGCCCTAGCAATCAGCCCCAGCATTTT

abundance: .
d_gene: .
j_gene: TRBJ1-5
v_gene: TRBV15
CDR3aa: CATSRSGQTHQPQHF
CDR3nt: TGTGCCACCAGCAGATCAGGACAGACTCATCAGCCCCAGCATTTT

abundance: few
d_gene: TRBD2
j_gene: TRBJ2-2
v_gene: TRBV20-1
CDR3aa: CSAIGGRVSDGELFF
CDR3nt: TGCAGTGCTATTGGGGGGAGGGTGTCTGACGGGGAGCTGTTTTTT

abundance: .
d_gene: TRBD2
j_gene: TRBJ2-7
v_gene: TRBV24-1
CDR3aa: CATSGGGSGLGFYEQYF
CDR3nt: TGTGCCACCAGTGGAGGCGGCTCCGGACTAGGCTTCTACGAGCAGTACTTC

abundance: once
d_gene: TRBD1
j_gene: TRBJ1-5
v_gene: TRBV6-1
CDR3aa: CASRKPGQNNQPQHF
CDR3nt: TGTGCCAGTCGGAAACCGGGACAGAACAATCAGCCCCAGCATTTT

abundance: few
d_gene: TRBD2
j_gene: TRBJ2-3
v_gene: TRBV5-1
CDR3aa: CASSEGLAGYTDTQYF
CDR3nt: TGCGCCAGCAGCGAGGGACTAGCGGGATACACAGATACGCAGTATTTT

abundance: once
d_gene: .
j_gene: TRBJ1-1
v_gene: TRBV7-9
CDR3aa: CASSLGATRNTEAFF
CDR3nt: TGTGCCAGCAGCTTAGGTGCCACGAGAAACACTGAAGCTTTCTTT

abundance: .
d_gene: .
j_gene: TRBJ2-7
v_gene: TRBV20-1
CDR3aa: CSAYFVLGGRDEQYF
CDR3nt: TGCAGTGCTTACTTTGTTCTAGGGGGACGTGACGAGCAGTACTTC

abundance: many
d_gene: .
j_gene: TRBJ2-7
v_gene: TRBV7-2
CDR3aa: CASSLFGAYEQYF
CDR3nt: TGTGCCAGCAGCTTATTTGGAGCGTACGAGCAGTACTTC

abundance: few
d_gene: .
j_gene: TRBJ2-5
v_gene: TRBV5-1
CDR3aa: CASSVGSHETQYF
CDR3nt: TGCGCCAGCAGCGTGGGGTCCCACGAGACCCAGTACTTC

abundance: few
d_gene: .
j_gene: TRBJ2-1
v_gene: TRBV7-8
CDR3aa: CASSFPLHGPDNEQFF
CDR3nt: TGTGCCAGCAGCTTTCCATTACACGGACCGGACAATGAGCAGTTCTTC

abundance: .
d_gene: TRBD1
j_gene: TRBJ2-1
v_gene: TRBV9
CDR3aa: CASSVADRRNEQFF
CDR3nt: TGTGCCAGCAGCGTAGCGGACAGGAGAAATGAGCAGTTCTTC

abundance: once
d_gene: TRBD2
j_gene: TRBJ2-7
v_gene: TRBV20-1
CDR3aa: CSAIPGLAGGSGGQEQYF
CDR3nt: TGCAGTGCTATACCGGGACTAGCGGGAGGGTCCGGGGGCCAAGAGCAGTACTTC

abundance: few
d_gene: TRBD1
j_gene: TRBJ2-5
v_gene: TRBV7-8
CDR3aa: CASSLGRTGEVLVQYF
CDR3nt: TGTGCCAGCAGCTTAGGTCGGACAGGGGAAGTATTGGTGCAGTACTTC

abundance: .
d_gene: .
j_gene: TRBJ2-6
v_gene: TRBV29-1
CDR3aa: CSVGRGVGSRANVLTF
CDR3nt: TGCAGCGTCGGACGGGGTGTTGGCTCTAGGGCCAACGTCCTGACTTTC

abundance: few
d_gene: TRBD2
j_gene: TRBJ2-7
v_gene: TRBV7-2
CDR3aa: CASSILAGVDEQYF
CDR3nt: TGTGCCAGCAGCATACTAGCGGGAGTTGACGAGCAGTACTTC

abundance: once
d_gene: .
j_gene: TRBJ1-1
v_gene: TRBV7-2
CDR3aa: CASSLTVGPGDTEAFF
CDR3nt: TGTGCCAGCAGCTTAACTGTAGGGCCTGGGGACACTGAAGCTTTCTTT

abundance: once
d_gene: TRBD2
j_gene: TRBJ2-6
v_gene: TRBV28
CDR3aa: CASSSAGTSYSGTNVLTF
CDR3nt: TGTGCCAGCAGTAGCGCCGGGACTAGTTACTCTGGGACCAACGTCCTGACTTTC

abundance: .
d_gene: TRBD1
j_gene: TRBJ1-2
v_gene: TRBV20-1
CDR3aa: CSAGDRAYGYTF
CDR3nt: TGCAGTGCGGGGGACAGGGCCTATGGCTACACCTTC

abundance: few
d_gene: .
j_gene: TRBJ2-5
v_gene: TRBV6-5
CDR3aa: CASTPNGGKQETQYF
CDR3nt: TGTGCCAGCACTCCAAACGGGGGCAAACAAGAGACCCAGTACTTC

abundance: .
d_gene: TRBD1
j_gene: TRBJ2-7
v_gene: TRBV5-1
CDR3aa: CASSHGTGAYEQYF
CDR3nt: TGCGCCAGCAGCCACGGGACAGGTGCCTACGAGCAGTACTTC

abundance: .
d_gene: .
j_gene: TRBJ2-7
v_gene: TRBV20-1
CDR3aa: CSASERGDRYEQYF
CDR3nt: TGCAGTGCTAGCGAAAGAGGGGATCGCTACGAGCAGTACTTC

abundance: few
d_gene: .
j_gene: TRBJ1-5
v_gene: TRBV5-1
CDR3aa: CASSIWGGQPQHF
CDR3nt: TGCGCCAGCAGCATCTGGGGGGGTCAGCCCCAGCATTTT

abundance: .
d_gene: .
j_gene: TRBJ1-1
v_gene: TRBV5-6
CDR3aa: CASSNGRGVGTEAFF
CDR3nt: TGTGCCAGCAGCAACGGCAGGGGAGTCGGCACTGAAGCTTTCTTT

abundance: few
d_gene: .
j_gene: TRBJ1-2
v_gene: TRBV4-2
CDR3aa: CASSQEPGSYTF
CDR3nt: TGTGCCAGCAGCCAAGAACCTGGGAGCTACACCTTC

abundance: .
d_gene: .
j_gene: TRBJ2-7
v_gene: TRBV28
CDR3aa: CASSLSRPTAYEQYF
CDR3nt: TGCGCCAGCAGTTTATCCCGCCCGACAGCCTACGAGCAGTACTTC

abundance: .
d_gene: TRBD1
j_gene: TRBJ2-3
v_gene: TRBV5-1
CDR3aa: CASSTGDHTDTQYF
CDR3nt: TGCGCCAGCAGCACAGGGGACCACACAGATACGCAGTATTTT

abundance: .
d_gene: .
j_gene: TRBJ2-7
v_gene: TRBV20-1
CDR3aa: CSAQPSEEKEQYF
CDR3nt: TGCAGTGCACAACCTAGCGAGGAAAAAGAGCAGTACTTC

abundance: .
d_gene: TRBD2
j_gene: TRBJ2-1
v_gene: TRBV13
CDR3aa: CASSLILLAGASSYNEQFF
CDR3nt: TGTGCCAGCAGCTTAATCTTGCTAGCGGGGGCTAGCTCCTACAATGAGCAGTTCTTC

abundance: .
d_gene: .
j_gene: TRBJ1-5
v_gene: TRBV19
CDR3aa: CASSIGLINQPQHF
CDR3nt: TGTGCCAGTAGTATAGGACTGATCAATCAGCCCCAGCATTTT

abundance: .
d_gene: .
j_gene: TRBJ2-3
v_gene: TRBV5-1
CDR3aa: CASRSTRWDGRTDTQYF
CDR3nt: TGCGCCAGTCGCTCTACGCGGTGGGACGGCCGCACAGATACGCAGTATTTT

abundance: few
d_gene: .
j_gene: TRBJ2-7
v_gene: TRBV6-1
CDR3aa: CASSADTRAGPSYEQYF
CDR3nt: TGTGCCAGCAGCGCGGACACTCGCGCGGGACCCTCCTACGAGCAGTACTTC

abundance: .
d_gene: .
j_gene: TRBJ2-5
v_gene: TRBV15
CDR3aa: CATSRDVSGGETQYF
CDR3nt: TGTGCCACCAGCAGGGATGTTTCCGGAGGAGAGACCCAGTACTTC

abundance: .
d_gene: TRBD2
j_gene: TRBJ2-7
v_gene: TRBV7-2
CDR3aa: CASSFANLAGAREQYF
CDR3nt: TGTGCCAGCAGCTTTGCCAACCTAGCGGGAGCTCGGGAGCAGTACTTC

abundance: few
d_gene: .
j_gene: TRBJ1-2
v_gene: TRBV18
CDR3aa: CASSPGGSSYGYTF
CDR3nt: TGTGCCAGCTCACCAGGGGGATCCTCCTATGGCTACACCTTC

abundance: few
d_gene: TRBD1
j_gene: TRBJ2-2
v_gene: TRBV20-1
CDR3aa: CSARSDRGNTGELFF
CDR3nt: TGCAGTGCTAGGTCCGACAGGGGGAACACCGGGGAGCTGTTTTTT

abundance: .
d_gene: .
j_gene: TRBJ2-5
v_gene: TRBV6-1
CDR3aa: CASSEVPSLGQTQYF
CDR3nt: TGTGCCAGCAGTGAAGTTCCCTCGTTGGGCCAGACCCAGTACTTC

abundance: .
d_gene: .
j_gene: TRBJ1-2
v_gene: TRBV6-1
CDR3aa: CASSEGHPGVSYAF
CDR3nt: TGTGCCAGCAGTGAAGGGCACCCGGGGGTAAGCTACGCCTTC

abundance: .
d_gene: TRBD1
j_gene: TRBJ1-2
v_gene: TRBV18
CDR3aa: CASSPRGPTGGENGYTF
CDR3nt: TGTGCCAGCTCACCGAGGGGACCAACAGGGGGAGAGAATGGCTACACCTTC

abundance: .
d_gene: .
j_gene: TRBJ1-1
v_gene: TRBV25-1
CDR3aa: CASSEWGGLNTEAFF
CDR3nt: TGTGCCAGCAGTGAATGGGGAGGCCTGAACACTGAAGCTTTCTTT

abundance: many
d_gene: .
j_gene: TRBJ2-3
v_gene: TRBV29-1
CDR3aa: CSVYPHTDTQYF
CDR3nt: TGCAGCGTTTATCCTCACACAGATACGCAGTATTTT

abundance: .
d_gene: TRBD2
j_gene: TRBJ2-5
v_gene: TRBV5-1
CDR3aa: CASSLGGSYQETQYF
CDR3nt: TGCGCCAGCAGCTTGGGCGGGAGTTATCAAGAGACCCAGTACTTC

abundance: once
d_gene: TRBD1
j_gene: TRBJ1-2
v_gene: TRBV5-1
CDR3aa: CASSLGQGNYGNTF
CDR3nt: TGCGCCAGCAGCTTGGGACAGGGGAACTATGGCAACACCTTC

abundance: few
d_gene: TRBD2
j_gene: TRBJ2-4
v_gene: TRBV20-1
CDR3aa: CSATPGGNIQYF
CDR3nt: TGCAGTGCAACCCCGGGGGGAAACATTCAGTACTTC

abundance: .
d_gene: TRBD2
j_gene: TRBJ2-7
v_gene: TRBV6-2/TRBV6-3
CDR3aa: CASSYSPSGSYEQYF
CDR3nt: TGTGCCAGCAGTTACTCGCCTAGCGGTTCCTACGAGCAGTACTTC